The following is a T cell receptor beta chain sequence with its context. In the authors' methods: Reference gene primer amplification yielded estimated nucleated cell counts. This table comes from immunoSEQ multiplex PCR, and its TCRdb copy is limited to in-frame clones, with some not included. D and trimming were read from the DNA, whereas the V and J calls and clone size are those reported in that table. The data show 70,000 to 100,000 clones, 88% seen once. With 6 bases removed from V and 4 bases from J, the gap between germline ends came to 9 bases. Germline V gene lookup returns CDR1 MDHEN and CDR2 SYDVKM. There are 12 residues in the CDR3. This record comes from a study of blood T cell repertoires in COVID-19. Study information: There were acute and convalescent COVID-19 samples, and they came from the United States, Italy and Spain. PBMCs, B-cell-depleted T cells, or T cells were the source of the cDNA or gDNA that made up the material.

This receptor was taken from a woman of 80 years or more with active COVID-19. Input material: peripheral blood. This chain links TRBV28 with TRBJ2-5; no clear D. The CDR3 here is CASRLGVETQYF. Written as DNA, the CDR3 is TGTGCCAGCAGGTTAGGAGTAGAGACCCAGTACTTC.